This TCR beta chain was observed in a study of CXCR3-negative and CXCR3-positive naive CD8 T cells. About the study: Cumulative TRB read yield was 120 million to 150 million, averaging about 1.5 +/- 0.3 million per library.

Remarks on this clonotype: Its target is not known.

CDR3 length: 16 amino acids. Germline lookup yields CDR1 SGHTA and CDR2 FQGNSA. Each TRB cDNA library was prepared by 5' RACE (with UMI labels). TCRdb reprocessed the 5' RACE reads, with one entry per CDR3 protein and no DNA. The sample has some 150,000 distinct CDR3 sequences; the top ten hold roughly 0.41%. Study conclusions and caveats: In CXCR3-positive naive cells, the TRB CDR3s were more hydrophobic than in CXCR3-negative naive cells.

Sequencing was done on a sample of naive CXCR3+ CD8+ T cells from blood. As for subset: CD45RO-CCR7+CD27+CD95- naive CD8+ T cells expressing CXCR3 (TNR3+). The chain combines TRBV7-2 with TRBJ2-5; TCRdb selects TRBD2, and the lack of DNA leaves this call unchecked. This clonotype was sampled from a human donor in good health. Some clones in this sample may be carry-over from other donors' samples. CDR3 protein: CASSPLFLALQETQYF.